A single sample is the source of the 14 T cell receptor beta chains below, sequenced in a study of tumor and adjacent non-tumor tissue in lung cancer. Three rounds of nested PCR, following a modified ARM-PCR protocol, produced the TCRbeta library. From the multiplex PCR reads, TCRdb called clonotypes with MiXCR, one entry per CDR3 protein. Here the sample spans some 100,000 distinct CDR3 sequences, roughly 75% being singletons. No cell sorting was done before RNA was extracted from the tissue. Sequenced sample: lung tumor tissue. Receptors originate from a woman aged 55-69 years with non-small cell lung cancer.

With respect to this clonotype: One end of the junction does not line up with germline, which may come from a read error. This chain connects TRBV11-2 to TRBJ2-5; 8 bases are a match to TRBD2. The CDR3 has 16 residues. Germline CDR1 SGHAT, CDR2 FQNNGV. The CDR3: CASNLEAGAGGGIQYF. The CDR3 nucleotides are TGTGCCAGCAACTTAGAAGCGGGGGCCGGAGGGGGGATTCAGTACTTC.

Comment on this clonotype: Because it lacks the conserved phenylalanine or tryptophan at the end, this CDR3 is likely a read error. The chain uses TRBV6-2 or TRBV6-3 and TRBJ1-2; D is unclear. Germline loops: CDR1 MNHEY, CDR2 SVGEGT. The CDR3 runs to 15 residues. V was cut by 4 bases and J by 4 bases, with 16 bases left in between. Written as DNA, the CDR3 is TGTGCCAGCAGTTCTCCAGATCTTCATATCTATGGCTACACCATC. This gives the protein CASSSPDLHIYGYTI.

This clonotype occurred many times. V is TRBV20-1 and J is TRBJ2-2; the D is unclear. This CDR3 is built from 15 residues. Per germline, CDR1 DFQATT and CDR2 SNEGSKA (reference sequence). Trimming cost V 5 bases and J 0 bases, with 13 bases left between them. The CDR3 is CSASPGSTNTGELFF. CDR3 DNA: TGCAGTGCTTCGCCGGGTTCGACGAACACCGGGGAGCTGTTTTTT.

A word on this clonotype: A much more abundant neighbour one base away suggests this may be a read error. The chain employs TRBV20-1 and TRBJ1-5, with D unresolved. Looked up from germline, CDR1 is DFQATT and CDR2 is SNEGSKA (reference sequence). CDR3 length: 14 amino acids. The CDR3 coding sequence is TGCAGTGCTGTCCCCGAGTTCAGCAATCAGGCCCAGCATTTT. Translated, it gives CSAVPEFSNQAQHF.

On this clonotype itself: The junction shows a germline mismatch at one end, possibly a read error. This chain links TRBV7-9 with TRBJ2-5; TRBD2 might be the D (5 bases). The CDR3 extends over 15 amino acids. The germline V gene has CDR1 SEHNR and CDR2 FQNEAQ (reference sequence). CDR3 nucleotide sequence: TGTGCCAGCAGCCACCGGACGGATGGGAGAGAGACCGAGTACTTC. This translates into CASSHRTDGRETEYF.

This chain uses TRBV20-1 with TRBJ1-6; 8 bases match TRBD1. J lost 7 bases, V lost 7 bases, and 12 bases had no gene match. The germline gives CDR1 DFQATT, CDR2 SNEGSKA (reference sequence). The CDR3 sequence is 15 residues long. CDR3 residues: CSDRSGGTENSPLHF. CDR3 bases: TGCAGTGATCGGTCAGGGGGCACAGAAAATTCACCCCTCCACTTT.

The CDR3 reads CASSLTSGTGNEQFF. The CDR3 DNA sequence: TGTGCCAGCAGCTTGACTAGCGGGACGGGAAATGAGCAGTTCTTC. The chain employs TRBV7-8 and TRBJ2-1; 11 bases fit TRBD2. J was trimmed by 7 bases and V by 3 bases; bases with no gene match: 5. Germline-derived CDR1 and CDR2 are SGHVS and FQNEAQ. The CDR3 sequence is 15 residues long.

The table lists this clonotype with a few counts. The chain recombines TRBV5-1 with TRBJ2-2; 8 bases map to TRBD1. The V gene end was trimmed by 2 bases and the J gene end by 1 base; junction bases not matched to a gene: 7. The CDR3 consists of 17 residues. Germline V gene sequence: CDR1 SGHRS, CDR2 YFSETQ. Here the CDR3 DNA reads TGCGCCAGCAGCTTATCCTCCGGGACAGGGAACACCGGGGAGCTGTTTTTT. Translation: CASSLSSGTGNTGELFF.

This clonotype was seen a handful of times. At one end the junction does not follow the germline gene, possibly because of a read error. This rearrangement joins TRBV6-1 to TRBJ1-2, with no clear D. The CDR3 extends over 16 amino acids. The germline gives CDR1 MNHNS, CDR2 SASEGT. CDR3: CASSEMWARANYGYTF. For the CDR3, the DNA is TGTGCCAGTAGTGAAATGTGGGCAAGGGCCAACTATGGCTACACCTTC.

Regarding this clonotype: An end of the junction differs from the germline gene, which may be a read error. This sequence joins TRBV5-6 and TRBJ1-4, with TRBD1 as a possible D gene (6 bases). Germline V gives CDR1 SGHDT, CDR2 YYEEEE. The CDR3 has 14 amino acids. This CDR3 is CASSLSPGAEKLLF. CDR3 nucleotide sequence: TGTGCCAGCAGCTTGTCGCCAGGGGCTGAAAAACTGTTATTT.

A remark on this clonotype: At one end, the junction sequence differs from germline, possibly due to a read error. The chain uses TRBV11-2 and TRBJ2-5; maybe TRBD1 (6 bases). Germline CDR1 SGHAT, CDR2 FQNNGV. CDR3 length: 14 residues. CDR3 in amino acids: CASSLQGGQETHCF. The CDR3 nucleotides read TGTGCCAGCAGTCTACAGGGCGGTCAAGAGACCCATTGCTTC.

This clonotype was found once. The chain recombines TRBV6-5 with TRBJ2-2; the D gene is possibly TRBD2 (5 bases). Per germline, CDR1 MNHEY and CDR2 SVGAGI. Trimming pared 4 bases from V and 7 bases from J, leaving 13 bases between. The CDR3 spans 14 residues. This chain's CDR3 is CASSLQRDSGELFF. DNA of the CDR3: TGTGCCAGCAGTTTACAGAGGGATAGCGGGGAGCTGTTTTTT.

The V and J genes are TRBV6-2 or TRBV6-3 and TRBJ2-2; 9 nucleotides agree with TRBD1. Germline V CDR1 and CDR2: MNHEY, SVGEGT. This CDR3 contains 18 residues. CDR3 coding DNA: TGTGCATGCAGCTCTCTTGGCCTGGACAGGGGAGTTGCCGGGGAGCTGTTTTTT. Its protein is CACSSLGLDRGVAGELFF.

This clonotype showed up just once. This sequence may be a read error, since a much larger clone differs from it by one base. CDR3 DNA: TGCGCCAGCAGCCCCAACGGGACTAGCGGGAGTAATGAGCAGTTCTTC. It translates to CASSPNGTSGSNEQFF. The chain uses TRBV4-3 and TRBJ2-1; TRBD2 agrees at 14 bases. The CDR3 has 16 residues. Germline values: CDR1 LGHNA, CDR2 YSLEER. With 4 bases clipped from V and 7 bases from J, the junction kept 6 bases outside the gene matches.